These 7 T cell receptor beta chains originate from one sample sequenced in a study of T-cell memory formation after mild COVID-19. TCRdb itself ran the 5' RACE reads through MiXCR, one entry per CDR3 protein. Of some 57,000 distinct CDR3 sequences in the sample, 9% to 15% are singletons; the top ten hold about 25%. Sequencing input: PBMCs or a T cell subset sorted from them (not recorded which). The receptors were gathered from a man aged 18-30 years who had mild COVID-19 (a few samples of this study predate the infection). Cell type and time point are not known.

The rearrangement uses TRBV5-6 and TRBJ1-1; D remains unclear. The CDR3 runs 14 residues. Germline CDR1 SGHDT, CDR2 YYEEEE. V lost 2 bases, J lost 3 bases, and 11 bases lay in between. This chain's CDR3 is CASSFMRSDTEAFF. The CDR3 DNA reads as TGTGCCAGCAGCTTTATGAGGAGCGACACTGAAGCTTTCTTT.

The chain recombines TRBV6-2 or TRBV6-3 with TRBJ2-6, with D possibly TRBD1 on 5 matching bases. The V gene's germline CDR1 is MNHEY and CDR2 SVGEGT. This CDR3 spans 18 amino acids. V was shortened by 1 base and J by 2 bases, with 15 bases between the two germline ends. The CDR3 DNA reads TGTGCCAGCAGTTACTTTTCAGGGAAAGTTGCTGGGGCCAACGTCCTGACTTTC. It yields the protein CASSYFSGKVAGANVLTF.

This clonotype was picked up many times. The rearrangement uses TRBV3-1 and TRBJ2-7, with 7 nucleotides matching TRBD1. Germline values: CDR1 LGHDT, CDR2 YNNKEL (reference sequence). The CDR3 is 14 amino acids. J gave up 2 bases and V 4 bases, and 5 bases lay outside the gene matches. CDR3 protein: CASSPWDRTYEQYF. CDR3 DNA sequence: TGTGCCAGCAGCCCTTGGGACAGAACCTACGAGCAGTACTTC.

In this sample, this clonotype turned up a few times. V and J are TRBV5-6 and TRBJ2-3; 8 nucleotides line up with TRBD2. Germline values: CDR1 SGHDT, CDR2 YYEEEE. The J segment lost 0 bases and the V segment lost 1 base, leaving 4 bases of the junction unmatched. The CDR3 sequence is 16 residues long. The CDR3 DNA sequence: TGTGCCAGCAGCTTGTTCCAGCGGGGGAGCACAGATACGCAGTATTTT. Amino acid sequence: CASSLFQRGSTDTQYF. Variable domain in full (rest from reference TRBV5-6 and TRBJ2-3): DAGVTQSPTHLIKTRGQQVTLRCSPKSGHDTVSWYQQALGQGPQFIFQYYEEEERQRGNFPDRFSGHQFPNYSSELNVNALLLGDSALYLCASSLFQRGSTDTQYFGPGTRLTVL.

This clonotype appeared many times. Here the CDR3 DNA reads TGTGCCAGCAGTTTATTTCAGCCGGCGGGGGGCGGGTACGAGCAGTACTTC. Its translation: CASSLFQPAGGGYEQYF. J is TRBJ2-7 and V is TRBV6-5; 8 bases fit TRBD2. The V gene end was trimmed by 4 bases and the J gene end by 4 bases; junction bases not matched to a gene: 15. The CDR3 consists of 17 residues. Germline values: CDR1 MNHEY, CDR2 SVGAGI.

This clonotype was seen repeatedly, ten times or more. This sequence joins TRBV20-1 and TRBJ2-3; either TRBD1 or TRBD2 may fit D (5 bases each). V was pared by 5 bases and J by 0 bases, with 21 bases between. The CDR3 contains 17 residues. The germline V gene has CDR1 DFQATT and CDR2 SNEGSKA (reference sequence). This CDR3 reads CSAFNPLVRESTDTQYF. The CDR3 region has the DNA TGCAGTGCTTTCAACCCCTTGGTCAGGGAGAGCACAGATACGCAGTATTTT.

A few counts support this clonotype. This sequence joins TRBV5-1 and TRBJ1-1, with 7 bases identical to TRBD1. The trim removed 4 bases at V and 3 bases at J, leaving 6 bases unmatched. The germline gives CDR1 SGHRS, CDR2 YFSETQ. The CDR3 spans 14 residues. CDR3 DNA sequence: TGCGCCAGCAGCCCCGAGGGGGCGTACACTGAAGCTTTCTTT. Translation: CASSPEGAYTEAFF.